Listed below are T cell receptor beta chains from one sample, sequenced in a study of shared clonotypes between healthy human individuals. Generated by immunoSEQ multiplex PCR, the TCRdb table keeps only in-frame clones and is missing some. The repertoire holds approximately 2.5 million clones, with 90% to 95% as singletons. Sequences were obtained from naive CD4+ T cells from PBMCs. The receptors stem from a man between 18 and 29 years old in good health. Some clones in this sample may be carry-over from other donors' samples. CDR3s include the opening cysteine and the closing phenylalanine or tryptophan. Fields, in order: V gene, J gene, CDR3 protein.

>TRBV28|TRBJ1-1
CAVLQRQGVGTEAFF
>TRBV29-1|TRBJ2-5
CSVGPKQETQYF
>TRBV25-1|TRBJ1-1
CASSEYWAGHTEAFF
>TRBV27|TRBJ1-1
CASSPRQGNTEAFF
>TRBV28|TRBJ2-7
CASGDRPYEQYF
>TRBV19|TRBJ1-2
CASTPPGQLDGYTF
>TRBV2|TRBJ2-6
CASTTISGANVLTF
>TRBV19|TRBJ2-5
CASSIRARGETQYF
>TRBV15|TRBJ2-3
CATVQGGADTQYF
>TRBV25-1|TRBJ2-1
CASSPPRGFSYNEQFF
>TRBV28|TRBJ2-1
CASSLEGGTNEQFF
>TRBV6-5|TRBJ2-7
CASSYGDRGREQYF
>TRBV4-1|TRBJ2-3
CASSQDVAGGKTDTQYF
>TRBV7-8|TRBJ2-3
CASSRGQGSTDTQYF
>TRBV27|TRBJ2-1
CASSSTVELEQFF
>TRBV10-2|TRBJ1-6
CASSGRLGDQGSDSPLHF
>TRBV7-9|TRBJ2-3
CASSYGRLPLTDTQYF
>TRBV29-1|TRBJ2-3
CSVDLDATQYF
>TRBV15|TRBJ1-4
CATSRVRGTGNEKLFF
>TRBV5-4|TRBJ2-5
CASSLRTGVLAETQYF
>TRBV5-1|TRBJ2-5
CASSLEFRGGKETQYF
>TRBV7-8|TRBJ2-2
CASSLGAGAGTGELFF
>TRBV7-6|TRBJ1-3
CASSHPPRDRGGNTIYF
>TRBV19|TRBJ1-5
CASSRNGQGAGQPQHF
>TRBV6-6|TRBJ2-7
CASTGFPGGLGEQYF
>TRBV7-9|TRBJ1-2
CASSLAGGHGYTF
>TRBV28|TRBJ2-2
CASSLVRGFSGELFF
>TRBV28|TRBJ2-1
CASSLSDRVEQFF
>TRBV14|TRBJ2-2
CASSQGDRRTGELFF
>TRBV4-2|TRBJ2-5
CASSQGTESEGTQYF
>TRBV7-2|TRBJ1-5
CASSLTGSGQPQHF
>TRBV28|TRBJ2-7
CASSETTGGTYEQYF
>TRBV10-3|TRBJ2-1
CAISEASGAGGHEQFF
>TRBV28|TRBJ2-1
CASSQVSAVQYNEQFF
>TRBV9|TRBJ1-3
CASSVRTGGNTIYF
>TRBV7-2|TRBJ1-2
CASSLRGRGYGYTF
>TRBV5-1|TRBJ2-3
CASSAGTSGRSADTQYF
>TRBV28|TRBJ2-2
CASSPIVGLAGGPISPGELFF
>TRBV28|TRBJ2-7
CASSLGAVSLYEQYF
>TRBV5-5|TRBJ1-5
CASSLGSSGNQPQHF
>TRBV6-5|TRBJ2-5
CASSRSGPSAQTQYF
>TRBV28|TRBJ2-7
CASSSGQGIYEQYF
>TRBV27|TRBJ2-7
CASSFQGPISYEQYF